These 32 T cell receptor beta chains originate from one sample sequenced in a study of monozygotic twins with inflammatory bowel disease. TCRdb processed the 5' RACE reads again and assigns one entry to each CDR3 protein, with no DNA. The sample has roughly 200,000 distinct CDR3 sequences. Sequencing used blood. All receptors come from a human donor with ulcerative colitis or Crohn's disease, or a healthy co-twin of an affected twin (not recorded which).

The J gene is TRBJ1-1, the V gene TRBV5-6; TCRdb's D gene call, TRBD1, goes unchecked for lack of DNA. This CDR3 spans 15 amino acids. Germline V gives CDR1 SGHDT, CDR2 YYEEEE. CDR3 amino acids: CASSRTDRVNTEAFF.

The chain joins TRBV12-3 or TRBV12-4 to TRBJ1-5. The CDR3 runs to 14 residues. This CDR3 is CASTPTWGNQPQHF.

This chain links TRBV29-1 with TRBJ2-7; TCRdb's D call of TRBD1 is untestable without DNA. Germline values: CDR1 SQVTM, CDR2 ANQGSEA. The CDR3 totals 13 residues. This CDR3 is CSVLIRPPYEQYF.

The genes are TRBV18 and TRBJ1-5; TCRdb names TRBD1, which stays unverified in the absence of DNA. The CDR3 loop spans 15 amino acids. Germline V lookup: CDR1 KGHSH, CDR2 LQKENI. The CDR3 is CASSTQGGESQPQHF.

V is TRBV4-1 and J is TRBJ2-7; the D call from TCRdb, TRBD1, cannot be confirmed without DNA. CDR1 and CDR2 from the germline V gene are MGHRA and YSYEKL. The CDR3 is made up of 18 amino acids. CDR3 loop: CASSRETGTGYSGNEQYF.

The gene calls are TRBV7-9 and TRBJ2-5; checking the TCRdb D call of TRBD1 is not possible without DNA. The CDR3 has 14 residues. The V gene's germline CDR1 is SEHNR and CDR2 FQNEAQ (reference sequence). The CDR3 here is CASSYRTPQETQYF.

The chain carries TRBV9 and TRBJ2-7. There are 14 residues in the CDR3. CDR1 is SGDLS and CDR2 is YYNGEE in the germline V gene. CDR3 loop: CASSVVGSTYEQYF.

The genes are TRBV3-1 and TRBJ2-1. Germline CDR1 LGHDT, CDR2 YNNKEL (reference sequence). The CDR3 sequence is 15 residues long. CDR3 protein: CASSQGSFSYNEQFF.

The V and J genes are TRBV20-1 and TRBJ2-7; TCRdb's D call of TRBD1 is untestable without DNA. The germline V gene has CDR1 DFQATT and CDR2 SNEGSKA (reference sequence). The CDR3 totals 14 residues. This CDR3 is CSAGTDGNFYEQYF.

The chain employs TRBV25-1 and TRBJ1-2; TCRdb's D gene call, TRBD1, goes unchecked for lack of DNA. Germline CDR1 reads MGHDK; CDR2 reads SYGVNS. The CDR3 length is 14 residues. The CDR3 protein is CASSDGDSRYGYTF.

This chain connects TRBV4-2 to TRBJ2-1. The CDR3 covers 14 residues. Germline V gene sequence: CDR1 LGHNA, CDR2 YNFKEQ. CDR3 amino acids: CASSQEGTYNEQFF.

The chain recombines TRBV29-1 with TRBJ1-5; without DNA, the TCRdb call of TRBD1 cannot be checked. CDR1 is SQVTM, CDR2 ANQGSEA, per germline. The CDR3 sequence is 16 residues long. The CDR3 sequence: CSVTPYGQGGNQPQHF.

The CDR3 here is CASSLANVGRTASTDTQYF. The chain has TRBV5-1 and TRBJ2-3; TCRdb proposes TRBD1, but this gene call is untestable without DNA. The CDR3 totals 19 residues. Looked up from germline, CDR1 is SGHRS and CDR2 is YFSETQ.

This chain joins TRBV4-2 and TRBJ2-1; TCRdb picks TRBD2, but there is no DNA to check that call. The CDR3 is 15 residues long. Germline CDR1 is LGHNA and CDR2 is YNFKEQ. CDR3 in amino acids: CASSFIAGGKDEQFF.

The chain employs TRBV6-1 and TRBJ2-6; TCRdb names TRBD1, which stays unverified in the absence of DNA. Germline V gives CDR1 MNHNS, CDR2 SASEGT. This CDR3 is 17 amino acids long. CDR3 sequence: CATAGQGWDSGANVLTF.

The chain uses TRBV10-3 and TRBJ2-3; TCRdb lists TRBD1, though no DNA is available to test this call. This CDR3 is 14 amino acids long. Germline loops: CDR1 ENHRY, CDR2 SYGVKD. The chain's CDR3 is CAVQKQGGTDTQYF.

The V gene is TRBV18, the J gene TRBJ2-3. The CDR3 sequence is 14 residues long. CDR1 is KGHSH, CDR2 LQKENI, per germline. The CDR3 reads CASSATASTVTQYF.

The gene calls are TRBV28 and TRBJ1-2; without DNA, the TCRdb call of TRBD1 cannot be checked. CDR1 and CDR2 (germline): MDHEN, SYDVKM. The CDR3 spans 13 residues. CDR3 in amino acids: CASSLPGHYGYTF.

This chain joins TRBV18 and TRBJ1-6; TCRdb indicates TRBD1, and absent DNA this call remains unverified. Germline V lookup: CDR1 KGHSH, CDR2 LQKENI. The CDR3 has 18 amino acids. CDR3: CASSSTSPGQGANSPLHF.

The rearrangement uses TRBV28 and TRBJ2-2; the D call of TRBD1 rests on TCRdb alone, since no DNA is present to check it. Germline values: CDR1 MDHEN, CDR2 SYDVKM. The CDR3 loop spans 15 amino acids. The CDR3 reads CASSRPRKSTGELFF.

The CDR3 sequence: CASSWDRGETQYF. The chain combines TRBV27 with TRBJ2-5; TCRdb proposes TRBD1, but this gene call is untestable without DNA. Germline V gene data show CDR1 as MNHEY and CDR2 as SMNVEV (reference sequence). This CDR3 contains 13 residues.

This sequence joins TRBV5-1 and TRBJ2-5. In germline, CDR1 is SGHRS, CDR2 YFSETQ. The CDR3 extends over 15 amino acids. CDR3 protein: CASSLVGNPQETQYF.

V is TRBV6-5 and J is TRBJ1-2; TCRdb reports TRBD1, a call that lacks DNA to check it against. The CDR3 extends over 14 amino acids. Per germline, CDR1 MNHEY and CDR2 SVGAGI. CDR3 region: CASSYFSGGLGYTF.

The V call is TRBV7-9, the J call TRBJ2-5; TCRdb outputs TRBD2, but without DNA this stays unchecked. Germline V gene lookup returns CDR1 SEHNR and CDR2 FQNEAQ (reference sequence). There are 17 residues in the CDR3. CDR3 sequence reads: CASSFPSAGGEQETQYF.

This chain uses TRBV3-1 with TRBJ2-1; as DNA is missing, the TRBD1 call by TCRdb cannot be tested. The germline V gene encodes CDR1 LGHDT and CDR2 YNNKEL (reference sequence). The CDR3 consists of 16 residues. CDR3 sequence: CASSQDFGGTYNEQFF.

The genes are TRBV12-3 or TRBV12-4 and TRBJ1-2. This CDR3 comprises 12 residues. This chain's CDR3 is CASSRARYGYTF.

The rearrangement joins TRBV12-3 or TRBV12-4 to TRBJ1-2. The CDR3 is 12 amino acids. Here the CDR3 reads CASSPGTLGYTF.

This chain links TRBV5-8 with TRBJ1-1; without DNA, the TCRdb call of TRBD1 cannot be checked. The CDR3 contains 16 residues. Germline CDR1 reads SGHTS; CDR2 reads YDEGEE. This chain's CDR3 is CASSRGDRGRIVEAFF.

The rearrangement joins TRBV11-2 to TRBJ1-2. The CDR3 is made up of 14 amino acids. Germline V gives CDR1 SGHAT, CDR2 FQNNGV. The CDR3 reads CASSSGGGTYGYTF.

The chain employs TRBV29-1 and TRBJ1-1. The CDR3 runs to 12 residues. In germline, CDR1 is SQVTM, CDR2 ANQGSEA. The CDR3 sequence: CSVFGSDTEAFF. Full variable domain (missing parts from reference TRBV29-1 and TRBJ1-1): SAVISQKPSRDICQRGTSLTIQCQVDSQVTMMFWYRQQPGQSLTLIATANQGSEATYESGFVIDKFPISRPNLTFSTLTVSNMSPEDSSIYLCSVFGSDTEAFFGQGTRLTVV.

The chain uses TRBV7-9 and TRBJ2-3; no DNA is available, so the TRBD1 call from TCRdb remains unchecked. The CDR3 runs 13 residues. Germline V gene sequence: CDR1 SEHNR, CDR2 FQNEAQ (reference sequence). This CDR3 reads CASSEQAPDTQYF. The full variable domain, its missing parts supplied by reference TRBV7-9 and TRBJ2-3, is DTGVSQNPRHKITKRGQNVTFRCDPISEHNRLYWYRQTLGQGPEFLTYFQNEAQLEKSRLLSDRFSAERPKGSFSTLEIQRTEQGDSAMYLCASSEQAPDTQYFGPGTRLTVL.

The chain links TRBV5-4 to TRBJ1-1; with no DNA, the TCRdb D assignment of TRBD1 cannot be verified. Germline values: CDR1 SGHNT, CDR2 YYREEE (reference sequence). The CDR3 has 16 amino acids. CDR3 amino acids: CASSLAGGLANTEAFF.